What follows are 27 T cell receptor beta chains derived from one specimen sequenced in a study of tumor and adjacent non-tumor tissue in lung cancer. The template was RNA from unsorted bulk tissue. More than 3 cm separated this lung sample from the edge of the tumor. TCRbeta libraries were built with three rounds of nested PCR, modified from ARM-PCR. TCRdb re-called the multiplex PCR reads with MiXCR, one entry per CDR3 protein. Here the sample spans 60,000 or so distinct CDR3 sequences, over 60% being singletons. Material: distant non-tumor lung tissue. These receptors originate from a man between 65 and 79 years old with non-small cell lung cancer.

For this clonotype: This could be a read error, since a much larger clone is one nucleotide away. The J gene is TRBJ2-2, the V gene TRBV10-3; a possible D gene is TRBD1 (5 bases). CDR3 length: 13 residues. V lost 10 bases and J lost 6, with 15 bases in between. Germline V gene lookup returns CDR1 ENHRY and CDR2 SYGVKD. The CDR3 DNA reads TGTGCCACCGCAGGGCTTCCTGCCGGGGAGCTGTTTTTT. This codes for CATAGLPAGELFF.

In the case of this clonotype: A much larger clone lies one base from this, so it may be a read error. The chain has TRBV4-1 and TRBJ1-2; 7 nucleotides agree with TRBD1. The CDR3 is made up of 14 amino acids. CDR1 and CDR2 (germline): MGHRA, YSYEKL. Here the CDR3 DNA reads TGCACCAGCAGCACAGGGGATTCTAACTATGGCTACACCTTC. Translating gives CTSSTGDSNYGYTF.

This clonotype was observed a single time. A clone one base away is much larger, so this may be a read error. The chain joins TRBV14 to TRBJ2-2, with no clear D. Per the germline V gene, CDR1 is SGHDN and CDR2 is FVKESK. This CDR3 has 13 amino acids. As DNA, the CDR3 is TGTGACAGCAGCCAACGGTCCACCGGGGAGCTGTTTTTT. Its translation is CDSSQRSTGELFF.

For this clonotype: Since a much larger clone is just one base distant, this may be a read error. The V gene is TRBV29-1, the J gene TRBJ2-5, with 14 bases lining up with TRBD2. CDR1 is SQVTM, CDR2 ANQGSEA, per germline. The trim removed 6 bases at V and 2 bases at J, leaving 8 bases unmatched. The CDR3 sequence is 16 residues long. CDR3: CSVWGRLAGGQETQYF. In nucleotides, the CDR3 is TGCAGCGTGTGGGGAAGACTAGCGGGAGGGCAAGAGACCCAGTACTTC.

The chain has TRBV28 and TRBJ1-1; TRBD1 might be the D (5 bases). This CDR3 contains 14 residues. The V and J ends lost 3 bases and 4 bases respectively, with 12 bases between them. From germline, CDR1 is MDHEN and CDR2 SYDVKM. In DNA, the CDR3 is TGTGCCAGCAGTTTCGCAGGGCGAGGCACTGAAGCTTTCTTT. Amino acids: CASSFAGRGTEAFF.

A note on this clonotype: One end of the junction varies from germline; a read error may be responsible. The chain carries TRBV11-1 and TRBJ1-1; D perhaps matches TRBD1 (5 bases). The germline V gene encodes CDR1 SGHAT and CDR2 FQDESV (reference sequence). The CDR3 consists of 15 residues. The CDR3 DNA follows: TGTCCCAGCAGCGCCCGACGGGGGGAGAGTACTGAAGCTTTCTTT. The encoded protein is CPSSARRGESTEAFF.

A note on this clonotype: One end of the junction is discordant with germline, which a read error may explain. The chain employs TRBV5-6 and TRBJ2-4, with D unresolved. The germline gives CDR1 SGHDT, CDR2 YYEEEE. The CDR3 spans 13 residues. This CDR3 reads CASSSQRKNTQYF. CDR3 DNA: TGTGCCAGCAGCAGCCAAAGGAAAAACACTCAGTACTTC.

Details on this clonotype: This may come from a read error, since a much larger clone is one base off. This chain joins TRBV6-5 and TRBJ2-3; D remains unclear. Germline V lookup: CDR1 MNHEY, CDR2 SVGAGI. The CDR3 runs 12 residues. The ends were cut back, 4 bases at V and 4 bases at J, with 6 bases in the middle. The CDR3 region is CASSSVSDTQYF. CDR3 coding DNA: TGTGCCAGCAGTTCGGTATCAGATACGCAGTATTTT.

The table lists this clonotype with a count of one. Because the CDR3 is missing its conserved closing phenylalanine or tryptophan, this is likely a read error. It is unclear where the CDR3 begins or ends on the DNA, so no DNA is shown, and the CDR3 is as TCRdb lists it. This chain joins TRBV11-2 and TRBJ2-7; the D call TRBD1 from the table was never checked on the DNA. Germline-derived CDR1 and CDR2 are SGHAT and FQNNGV. Termini included, the CDR3 measures 13 amino acids. This CDR3 is CASTRQTNYERYL.

A note on this clonotype: The junction departs from the called germline gene at one end, perhaps through a read error. This chain links TRBV11-1 with TRBJ2-3, with a possible D match to TRBD1 (6 bases). Germline V CDR1 and CDR2: SGHAT, FQDESV (reference sequence). The CDR3 sequence is 15 residues long. The CDR3 nucleotides read TGTGTCAGCAGCTCCAGACTGGGCAGGACAGATACGCAGTGTTTT. Translating it yields CVSSSRLGRTDTQCF.

The chain's CDR3 is CASSHDRAYEQYF. In DNA form, the CDR3 reads TGTGCCAGCAGCCATGACCGTGCCTACGAGCAGTACTTC. The chain carries TRBV6-5 and TRBJ2-7; D is unresolved. The V gene's germline CDR1 is MNHEY and CDR2 SVGAGI. The length of the CDR3 is 13 residues. V lost 6 bases and J lost 2, with 11 bases in between.

As for this clonotype: Germline is not matched at one junction end, which may reflect a read error. This chain joins TRBV28 and TRBJ2-3; D tentatively reads TRBD1 or TRBD2 (5 bases each). The CDR3 is 14 residues long. Per germline, CDR1 MDHEN and CDR2 SYDVKM. CDR3 region: CTSGRMGGTDTQYF. DNA for the CDR3: TGTACCAGCGGCCGCATGGGGGGCACAGATACGCAGTATTTT.

This clonotype came up many times. This chain uses TRBV7-8 with TRBJ1-4; 10 bases align to TRBD1. There are 14 residues in the CDR3. Losses at the gene ends were 5 bases for V and 8 bases for J; bases not matched to a gene: 5. Germline V gene lookup returns CDR1 SGHVS and CDR2 FQNEAQ. CDR3 protein: CASSRRTGGEKLFF. The CDR3 coding sequence is TGTGCCAGCAGCCGTCGGACAGGGGGAGAAAAACTGTTTTTT.

This clonotype was seen only a few times. The V gene is TRBV20-1, the J gene TRBJ2-1, with TRBD1 matching 9 bases. Germline-derived CDR1 and CDR2 are DFQATT and SNEGSKA (reference sequence). J was trimmed by 10 bases and V by 3 bases; bases with no gene match: 7. The CDR3 extends over 13 amino acids. CDR3 region: CSARNRGLGEQFF. DNA for the CDR3: TGCAGTGCTAGGAACAGGGGGCTAGGCGAGCAGTTCTTC.

With regard to this clonotype: One end of the junction does not line up with germline, which may come from a read error. The chain links TRBV4-1 to TRBJ2-1, with 8 bases matching TRBD1. Germline V gives CDR1 MGHRA, CDR2 YSYEKL. There are 14 residues in the CDR3. This CDR3 is CASDGQGDYNEQLF. In DNA, the CDR3 is TGCGCCAGCGACGGACAGGGTGATTACAATGAGCAGTTATTC.

Points on this clonotype: With a much larger clone just one base away, this may be a read error. V usage is TRBV6-1 and J usage is TRBJ1-5; 8 bases line up with TRBD1. The CDR3 runs to 22 residues. Germline loops: CDR1 MNHNS, CDR2 SASEGT. V lost 0 bases, J lost 2 bases, and 21 bases stayed unmatched. The CDR3 spells CASSEAWTWGTGSGVGNQPQHF. The CDR3 nucleotides are TGTGCCAGCAGTGAAGCATGGACGTGGGGGACAGGCTCAGGGGTCGGCAATCAGCCCCAGCATTTT.

Comment on this clonotype: No conserved phenylalanine or tryptophan ends this CDR3, so it is likely a read error. This chain joins TRBV11-2 and TRBJ2-7, with TRBD1 matching over 7 bases. CDR3 length equals 13 residues. Germline lookup yields CDR1 SGHAT and CDR2 FQNNGV. The CDR3 sequence is CVSSADRSYEQYS. The DNA for the CDR3 is TGTGTCAGCAGCGCGGACAGGTCCTACGAGCAGTACTCC.

In the case of this clonotype: This may be a read error, as it is one base from a much larger clone. This rearrangement joins TRBV6-5 to TRBJ2-2; D not resolved. The V gene's germline CDR1 is MNHEY and CDR2 SVGAGI. The CDR3 has 14 amino acids. The CDR3 coding sequence is TGTGTCAGCAGGCCTGACACTTACACCGGGGAGCTGTTTTTT. Translated: CVSRPDTYTGELFF.

Worth noting for this clonotype: The CDR3 does not close with the conserved phenylalanine or tryptophan, likely indicating a read error. The CDR3 sequence: CASSWGRDNSPLHI. CDR3 in DNA: TGTGCCAGCAGTTGGGGACGGGATAATTCACCCCTCCACATT. This chain connects TRBV2 to TRBJ1-6; possible D gene TRBD1, 5 bases. CDR1 and CDR2 (germline): SNHLY, FYNNEI. CDR3 length: 14 amino acids. Trimming removed 5 bases from V and 5 bases from J, with 10 bases in between.

Points on this clonotype: This clone may be a read error of a much larger clone one base away. The chain uses TRBV20-1 and TRBJ2-7; D is unresolved. The CDR3 contains 11 residues. In germline, CDR1 is DFQATT, CDR2 SNEGSKA (reference sequence). The CDR3 nucleotides read TGCAGTGCCGCCCGTAGCTACGAGGAGTACTTC. It encodes CSAARSYEEYF.

Details on this clonotype: One base away lies a much larger clone, so this may be a sequencing read error. The V and J genes are TRBV7-8 and TRBJ1-5; D remains ambiguous. Deletions cut 7 bases from V and 4 bases from J, with 14 bases between. Germline V lookup: CDR1 SGHVS, CDR2 FQNEAQ. The CDR3 runs 14 residues. The CDR3 bases are TGTGCCAGCAACCCCCTCGGGGTGAATCAGCCCCAGCATTTT. It translates to CASNPLGVNQPQHF.

With regard to this clonotype: Just one base apart from a much larger clone, this may be a read error. The V call is TRBV6-5, the J call TRBJ2-3; TRBD2 agrees at 7 bases. Germline V lookup: CDR1 MNHEY, CDR2 SVGAGI. CDR3 length: 14 residues. The ends lost 7 bases at V and 5 bases at J; junction bases unmatched: 9. Written as DNA, the CDR3 is TGTGCCAGCATCCGTCGGACTAGTGGAGATACGCAGTATTTT. Its translation is CASIRRTSGDTQYF.

This clonotype was seen a single time. Germline and junction disagree at one end, which may indicate a read error. The chain couples TRBV4-2 to TRBJ2-7, with 8 bases fitting TRBD1. Germline V gene sequence: CDR1 LGHNA, CDR2 YNFKEQ. The CDR3 consists of 14 residues. The CDR3 loop is CASSRITGGNDQYF. The CDR3 DNA follows: TGTGCCAGCAGCCGCATCACAGGGGGAAACGACCAGTACTTC.

The sample holds a few counts of this clonotype. Since a much larger clone is just one base distant, this may be a read error. The chain recombines TRBV12-3 or TRBV12-4 with TRBJ1-3, with D perhaps matching TRBD1 (5 bases). The V end lost 9 bases, the J end lost 2 bases, and 14 bases lay between the germline ends. The CDR3 consists of 14 residues. DNA for the CDR3: TGTGCCAGTACCATGGCGGGGGCTGGAAACACCATATATTTT. This codes for CASTMAGAGNTIYF.

To note about this clonotype: This may be a read error, as it is one base from a much larger clone. The gene calls are TRBV11-1 and TRBJ2-7, with a possible D match to TRBD1 (5 bases). Per the germline V gene, CDR1 is SGHAT and CDR2 is FQDESV (reference sequence). CDR3 length: 15 amino acids. The CDR3 here is CTSSPGMTAPYEQYF. Written as DNA, the CDR3 is TGTACCAGCAGCCCAGGGATGACAGCCCCCTACGAGCAGTACTTC.

This clonotype was observed many times. This chain links TRBV12-3 or TRBV12-4 with TRBJ2-2; TRBD1 aligns across 7 bases. CDR3 length: 16 residues. The trim removed 6 bases at V and 9 bases at J, leaving 16 bases unmatched. CDR3 nucleotide sequence: TGTGCCAGCAGCCCGGGACAGAAAGAGTGGTACCGGGAGCTGTTTTTT. Encoded protein: CASSPGQKEWYRELFF.

CDR3 DNA: TGTGCCAGCAGTTCCCAGGAGCCCTGGGGACAAGAGACCCAGTACTTC. It encodes CASSSQEPWGQETQYF. V and J are TRBV28 and TRBJ2-5, with no clear D. Germline V gives CDR1 MDHEN, CDR2 SYDVKM. Trimming stripped 4 bases from V and 2 bases from J, with 17 bases between. The CDR3 runs to 16 residues.